This T cell receptor beta chain was sequenced during a study of blood T cell repertoires in COVID-19. As for this clone: Sequence at one end of the junction differs from germline and may be a read error.

Under the authors' procedure: Reference gene primer amplification in the assay estimated nucleated cell counts. Data came from immunoSEQ multiplex PCR; TCRdb stores just in-frame clones and leaves some out. V, J and clone size are taken as reported in that table, and D and trimming were inferred from the DNA itself. Altogether 120,000 or so clones are present, 80% to 90% being singletons, with the ten largest covering about 6%. The germline V gene encodes CDR1 SSHAT and CDR2 FNYEAQ (reference sequence). This CDR3 is built from 15 residues. Sequenced sample: peripheral blood. The rearrangement joins TRBV7-7 to TRBJ2-5; 7 bases align to TRBD2. The source of this sequence is a man older than 75 with active or convalescent COVID-19. As DNA, the CDR3 is TGTGCTAGCAGCTTAGCGGGCGGGCAAGGCGAGACCCAGTACTTC. It encodes CASSLAGGQGETQYF.